These 30 T cell receptor beta chains share one sample of origin, sequenced in a study of T cell repertoires in aging, cancer and after chemotherapy. Amplification of TCR beta used genomic DNA extracted from peripheral blood. Multiplex touch-down PCR with TRB-A/B primers amplified rearranged V-D-J TRB sequences. A single record per CDR3 protein comes from TCRdb applying MiXCR to the multiplex PCR reads. Among around 9,000 distinct CDR3 sequences, about 41% were seen once, and the ten largest hold around 12%. The source material was blood. Receptors originate from a human donor with a solid tumor.

The chain uses TRBV6-4 and TRBJ2-7; D is possibly TRBD1 (5 bases). This CDR3 has 13 amino acids. Germline CDR1 and CDR2: MRHNA and SNTAGT. Trimming stripped 2 bases from V and 7 bases from J, with 12 bases between. The CDR3 sequence: CASSDETVIEQYF. As DNA, the CDR3 is TGTGCCAGCAGTGACGAGACAGTCATTGAGCAGTACTTC.

This clonotype was detected a few times. The chain combines TRBV6-1 with TRBJ2-3; 11 bases fit TRBD2. V shed 5 bases and J 3 bases; nucleotides not matched to a gene: 7. The CDR3 length is 16 residues. Per germline, CDR1 MNHNS and CDR2 SASEGT. The CDR3 DNA follows: TGTGCCAGCAGTTACTCTAGCGGGAGGAAGACAGATACGCAGTATTTT. As protein: CASSYSSGRKTDTQYF.

Relative to its sample, this clonotype is medium-sized. The chain links TRBV29-1 to TRBJ2-3; D uncertain. Between the trimmed V and J ends, which lost 3 bases and 2 bases, there was a span of 9 bases. This CDR3 contains 13 residues. Germline V gene lookup returns CDR1 SQVTM and CDR2 ANQGSEA. The CDR3 here is CSVEGYLTDTQYF. CDR3 DNA sequence: TGCAGCGTTGAGGGGTACCTCACAGATACGCAGTATTTT.

CDR3 loop: CASNDRGQETQYF. The CDR3 coding sequence is TGTGCCAGCAATGACAGGGGGCAAGAGACCCAGTACTTC. The J gene is TRBJ2-5, the V gene TRBV6-5, with 9 nucleotides matching TRBD1. V lost 7 bases to trimming and J lost 2 bases; unmatched junction nucleotides: 2. This CDR3 has 13 residues. Germline CDR1 and CDR2: MNHEY and SVGAGI.

This clonotype was counted a few times. The V call is TRBV6-5, the J call TRBJ1-6; D not resolved. V was pared by 6 bases and J by 7 bases, with 13 bases between. The CDR3 is 14 amino acids. Germline-derived CDR1 and CDR2 are MNHEY and SVGAGI. This chain's CDR3 is CASSLDARNSPLHF. CDR3 bases: TGTGCCAGCAGCCTCGATGCCAGGAATTCACCCCTCCACTTT.

The V gene is TRBV18, the J gene TRBJ1-1; 7 bases match TRBD1. The junction had 11 bases not matched to a gene; V was cut back by 4 bases and J by 0 bases. CDR1 KGHSH and CDR2 LQKENI come from the germline V gene. The length of the CDR3 is 17 residues. The CDR3 sequence: CASSLNTGTDMNTEAFF. The CDR3 coding sequence is TGTGCCAGCTCACTTAACACCGGGACAGATATGAACACTGAAGCTTTCTTT.

In its sample, this clonotype is medium-sized. This sequence joins TRBV29-1 and TRBJ2-7; the match to TRBD2 covers 10 bases. Germline loops: CDR1 SQVTM, CDR2 ANQGSEA. Trimming took 7 bases from V and 5 from J; bases not matched to a gene: 8. CDR3 length: 13 residues. CDR3 protein: CSAGSGGADEQYF. The DNA for the CDR3 is TGCAGCGCGGGGAGCGGGGGGGCCGACGAGCAGTACTTC.

CDR3 sequence: CASSQDGTYYEQYF. CDR3 DNA: TGTGCCAGCAGCCAAGACGGCACGTACTACGAGCAGTACTTC. This sequence joins TRBV4-2 and TRBJ2-7; D gene unclear. Germline lookup yields CDR1 LGHNA and CDR2 YNFKEQ. Between the trimmed V and J ends, which lost 0 bases and 3 bases, there was a span of 9 bases. The CDR3 has 14 amino acids.

The chain carries TRBV6-5 and TRBJ1-5; 8 nucleotides align to TRBD1. Germline V CDR1 and CDR2: MNHEY, SVGAGI. Trimming at V came to 5 bases and at J to 5 bases, leaving 5 bases not matched to a gene. The CDR3 runs to 14 residues. CDR3 protein: CASSEGTGHQPQHF. The CDR3 coding sequence is TGTGCCAGCAGTGAAGGGACAGGACATCAGCCCCAGCATTTT.

In its sample, this clonotype ranks as medium-sized (0.01 to 0.1%). The rearrangement uses TRBV27 and TRBJ2-7; tentatively, D is TRBD1 (6 bases). V was trimmed by 6 bases and J by 5 bases, leaving 11 bases between them. The CDR3 totals 12 residues. The germline V gene has CDR1 MNHEY and CDR2 SMNVEV (reference sequence). CDR3 nucleotide sequence: TGTGCCAGCAGAACATCAGGGGACGAGCAGTACTTC. This codes for CASRTSGDEQYF.

Worth noting for this clonotype: Lacking the conserved final phenylalanine or tryptophan, this CDR3 likely reflects a read error. The DNA is left out, because the CDR3 cannot be placed on it with certainty; the CDR3 is given as TCRdb lists it. This rearrangement joins TRBV27 to TRBJ2-7. Germline V lookup: CDR1 MNHEY, CDR2 SMNVEV (reference sequence). The CDR3 has 9 amino acids, counting both end residues. CDR3: CASSPETMA.

The chain combines TRBV6-5 with TRBJ1-1, with 7 bases fitting TRBD1. CDR3 length equals 14 residues. With 2 bases clipped from V and 7 bases from J, the junction kept 7 bases outside the gene matches. Germline values: CDR1 MNHEY, CDR2 SVGAGI. CDR3 nucleotides: TGTGCCAGCAGTTACAGACAGGGAAGGTTTGAAGCTTTCTTT. This gives the protein CASSYRQGRFEAFF.

This clonotype was seen only a few times. This sequence joins TRBV19 and TRBJ1-1, with 9 bases that match TRBD1. Trimming removed 6 bases from V and 7 bases from J; junction bases left unmatched: 6. The CDR3 runs to 13 residues. Germline values: CDR1 LNHDA, CDR2 SQIVND (reference sequence). CDR3 amino acids: CASSTTGGSEAFF. The CDR3 bases are TGTGCCAGTAGCACAACAGGGGGCAGTGAAGCTTTCTTT.

This sequence joins TRBV6-5 and TRBJ1-2, with D hard to call. The length of the CDR3 is 13 residues. The V end was cut by 2 bases, the J end by 4 bases, with 8 bases between. The germline V gene has CDR1 MNHEY and CDR2 SVGAGI. CDR3 sequence: CASSYREPYGYTF. CDR3 bases: TGTGCCAGCAGTTACCGGGAACCCTATGGCTACACCTTC.

This clonotype is labeled medium-sized. The J gene is TRBJ2-2, the V gene TRBV19, with TRBD1 identical over 10 bases. The length of the CDR3 is 16 residues. The germline CDR1 and CDR2 sequences are LNHDA and SQIVND (reference sequence). Trimming at V came to 5 bases and at J to 4 bases, leaving 7 bases not matched to a gene. The CDR3 DNA sequence: TGTGCCAGTAGTGTAAGACAGGGGGCGGGCACCGGGGAGCTGTTTTTT. Protein sequence: CASSVRQGAGTGELFF.

The V and J genes are TRBV19 and TRBJ2-7; unclear D gene. Germline assignment: CDR1 LNHDA and CDR2 SQIVND (reference sequence). Trimming pared 0 bases from V and 2 bases from J, leaving 8 bases between. The CDR3 sequence is 14 residues long. Here the CDR3 reads CASSIDPGTYEQYF. The CDR3 DNA is TGTGCCAGTAGTATAGATCCCGGTACCTACGAGCAGTACTTC.

This clonotype was picked up a small number of times. This chain joins TRBV19 and TRBJ1-2; D is uncertain. This CDR3 region has 14 residues. Germline CDR1 LNHDA, CDR2 SQIVND (reference sequence). Trimming pared 9 bases from V and 6 bases from J, leaving 20 bases between. The CDR3 region is CASLNPGSYNGYTF. For the CDR3, the DNA is TGTGCCAGCCTAAACCCTGGGAGTTACAATGGCTACACCTTC.

This clonotype has a handful of counts. The chain has TRBV27 and TRBJ1-1; D is ambiguous. V was clipped by 4 bases and J by 5 bases, with 17 bases between them. CDR1 is MNHEY and CDR2 is SMNVEV in the germline V gene (reference sequence). The CDR3 totals 15 residues. The CDR3 loop reads CASSSADRMWTEAFF. As DNA, the CDR3 is TGTGCCAGCAGTTCGGCCGATAGGATGTGGACTGAAGCTTTCTTT.

The chain recombines TRBV19 with TRBJ1-1, with D perhaps matching TRBD1 (5 bases). The CDR3 length is 14 residues. Germline loops: CDR1 LNHDA, CDR2 SQIVND (reference sequence). Trimming removed 8 bases from V and 3 bases from J, with 16 bases in between. The CDR3 spells CASEGIRGDTEAFF. CDR3 in DNA: TGTGCCAGTGAGGGGATCCGGGGGGACACTGAAGCTTTCTTT.

This chain connects TRBV6-5 to TRBJ2-2; D is undetermined. Trimming stripped 7 bases from V and 3 bases from J, with 12 bases between. The CDR3 loop spans 14 amino acids. Germline-derived CDR1 and CDR2 are MNHEY and SVGAGI. CDR3 bases: TGTGCCAGCACGATCGCCTATGACACCGGGGAGCTGTTTTTT. This translates into CASTIAYDTGELFF.

In its sample, this clonotype was seen a few times. CDR3 in amino acids: CASRLQGNNQPQHF. The CDR3 nucleotides are TGTGCCAGCAGGCTACAGGGGAACAATCAGCCCCAGCATTTT. The chain combines TRBV12-3 or TRBV12-4 with TRBJ1-5; 7 nucleotides agree with TRBD1. J lost 3 bases, V lost 6 bases, and 5 bases had no gene match. CDR3 length: 14 residues.

The chain uses TRBV20-1 and TRBJ1-1; 8 positions match TRBD1. The ends lost 4 bases at V and 6 bases at J; junction bases unmatched: 4. The CDR3 is made up of 12 amino acids. Germline CDR1 reads DFQATT; CDR2 reads SNEGSKA (reference sequence). The chain's CDR3 is CSAKTGEAEAFF. CDR3 bases: TGCAGTGCTAAGACAGGGGAGGCTGAAGCTTTCTTT.

The rearrangement joins TRBV13 to TRBJ2-7; TRBD2 matches at 10 bases. V gave up 3 bases and J gave up 2 bases; unmatched junction bases: 7. Germline values: CDR1 PRHDT, CDR2 FYEKMQ (reference sequence). There are 16 residues in the CDR3. CDR3 region: CASSFGASGGTYEQYF. For the CDR3, the DNA is TGTGCCAGCAGCTTCGGTGCTAGCGGGGGTACCTACGAGCAGTACTTC.

This clonotype turned up a few times. This chain uses TRBV12-3 or TRBV12-4 with TRBJ2-7; D tentatively fits TRBD1 or TRBD2 (5 bases each). V lost 6 bases to trimming and J lost 2 bases, with 14 bases between them. The CDR3 is 14 residues long. CDR3 residues: CASRGVSRAYEQYF. The DNA for the CDR3 is TGTGCCAGCAGGGGGGTCTCCCGGGCCTACGAGCAGTACTTC.

This chain uses TRBV6-5 with TRBJ2-1; 9 nucleotides align to TRBD1. The V gene's germline CDR1 is MNHEY and CDR2 SVGAGI. CDR3 size: 15 residues. Trimming removed 6 bases from V and 2 bases from J; junction bases left unmatched: 5. The CDR3 protein is CASSMTGGPYNEQFF. CDR3 coding DNA: TGTGCCAGCAGCATGACAGGGGGACCCTACAATGAGCAGTTCTTC.

V and J are TRBV12-3 or TRBV12-4 and TRBJ2-2; 7 bases are a match to TRBD2. J lost 5 bases, V lost 7 bases, and 13 bases had no gene match. There are 16 residues in the CDR3. This CDR3 is CASTRGGSGKTGELFF. In DNA form, the CDR3 reads TGTGCCAGCACCCGTGGGGGAAGCGGGAAGACCGGGGAGCTGTTTTTT.

This chain links TRBV12-3 or TRBV12-4 with TRBJ2-3, with D possibly being TRBD2 (6 bases). This CDR3 contains 16 residues. Between the trimmed V and J ends, which lost 5 bases and 1 base, there was a span of 16 bases. Here the CDR3 reads CASSPLVPGGTDTQYF. CDR3 DNA: TGTGCCAGCAGTCCGTTGGTCCCGGGGGGCACAGATACGCAGTATTTT.

This clonotype ranks as medium-sized. In nucleotides, the CDR3 is TGTGCCAGTAGTATGAGGAGGGGGTCTGGGGCCAACGTCCTGACTTTC. Protein: CASSMRRGSGANVLTF. The J gene is TRBJ2-6, the V gene TRBV19; D might be TRBD1 or TRBD2, each matching 6 bases. CDR3 size: 16 residues. With 3 bases removed from V and 1 base from J, the gap between germline ends came to 10 bases. CDR1 and CDR2 from the germline V gene are LNHDA and SQIVND (reference sequence).

This clonotype came up a few times. V is TRBV19 and J is TRBJ2-7; 8 bases fit TRBD1. V gave up 5 bases and J gave up 6 bases; unmatched junction bases: 6. Germline assignment: CDR1 LNHDA and CDR2 SQIVND (reference sequence). The CDR3 is 13 amino acids. CDR3 in DNA: TGTGCCAGTAGTGACAGGGGTTCCCTCGAGCAGTACTTC. Amino acids: CASSDRGSLEQYF.

This clonotype appeared a few times. This chain joins TRBV12-3 or TRBV12-4 and TRBJ2-1; 8 bases line up with TRBD1. The CDR3 has 14 residues. The V gene end was trimmed by 4 bases and the J gene end by 8 bases; junction bases not matched to a gene: 7. CDR3 sequence (DNA): TGTGCCAGCAGTTCCGGGACAGGCCGGCATGAGCAGTTCTTC. Translation: CASSSGTGRHEQFF.